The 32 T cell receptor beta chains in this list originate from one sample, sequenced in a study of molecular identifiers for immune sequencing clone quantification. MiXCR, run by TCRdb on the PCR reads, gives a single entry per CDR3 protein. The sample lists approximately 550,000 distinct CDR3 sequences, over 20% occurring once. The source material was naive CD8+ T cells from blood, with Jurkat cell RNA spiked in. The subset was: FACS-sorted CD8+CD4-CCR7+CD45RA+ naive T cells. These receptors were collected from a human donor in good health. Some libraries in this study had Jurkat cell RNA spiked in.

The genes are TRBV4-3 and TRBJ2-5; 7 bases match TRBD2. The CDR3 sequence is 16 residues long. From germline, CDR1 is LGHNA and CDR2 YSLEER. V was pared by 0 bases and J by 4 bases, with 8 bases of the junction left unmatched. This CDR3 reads CASSQDLAGERETQYF. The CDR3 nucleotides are TGCGCCAGCAGCCAAGATCTTGCGGGGGAGAGAGAGACCCAGTACTTC.

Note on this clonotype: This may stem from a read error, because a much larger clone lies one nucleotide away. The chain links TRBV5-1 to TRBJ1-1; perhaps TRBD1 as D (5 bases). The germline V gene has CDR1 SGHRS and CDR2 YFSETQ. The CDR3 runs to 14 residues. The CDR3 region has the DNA TGCGCCGGCAGCTGGAACACAGGTCGCACTGAAGCTTTCTTT. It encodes CAGSWNTGRTEAFF.

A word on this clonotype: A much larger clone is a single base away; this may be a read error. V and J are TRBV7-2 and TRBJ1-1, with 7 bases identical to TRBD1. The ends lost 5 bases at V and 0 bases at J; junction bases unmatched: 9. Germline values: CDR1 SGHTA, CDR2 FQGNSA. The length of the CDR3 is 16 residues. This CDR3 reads CASSLTGAPLNTEAFF. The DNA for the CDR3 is TGTGCCAGCAGCCTTACAGGGGCGCCCTTGAACACTGAAGCTTTCTTT.

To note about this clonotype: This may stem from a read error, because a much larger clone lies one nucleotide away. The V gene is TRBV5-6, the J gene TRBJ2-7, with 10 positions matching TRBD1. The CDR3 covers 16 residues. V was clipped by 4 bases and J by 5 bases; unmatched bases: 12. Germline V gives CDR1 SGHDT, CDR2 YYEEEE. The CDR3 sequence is CASSPSPGQGSHEQYF. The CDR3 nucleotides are TGTGCCAGCAGCCCGTCCCCGGGACAGGGGAGTCACGAGCAGTACTTC.

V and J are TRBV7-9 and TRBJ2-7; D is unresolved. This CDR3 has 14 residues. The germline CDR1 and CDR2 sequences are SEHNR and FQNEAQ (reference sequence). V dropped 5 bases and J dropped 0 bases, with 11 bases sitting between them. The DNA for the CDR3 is TGTGCCAGCAGCCTTTATAAACTCTCCTACGAGCAGTACTTC. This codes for CASSLYKLSYEQYF.

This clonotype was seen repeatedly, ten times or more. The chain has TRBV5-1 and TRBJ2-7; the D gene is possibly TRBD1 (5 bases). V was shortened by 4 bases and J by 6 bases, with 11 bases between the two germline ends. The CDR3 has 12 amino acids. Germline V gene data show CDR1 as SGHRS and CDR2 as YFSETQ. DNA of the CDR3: TGCGCCAGCAGCAACCAGGGTCCCGAGCAGTACTTC. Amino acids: CASSNQGPEQYF.

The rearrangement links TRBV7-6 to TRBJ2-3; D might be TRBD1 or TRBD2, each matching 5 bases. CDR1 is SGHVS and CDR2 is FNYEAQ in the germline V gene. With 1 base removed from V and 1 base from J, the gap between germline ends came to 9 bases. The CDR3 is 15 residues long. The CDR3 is CASSLVLGGTDTQYF. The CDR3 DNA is TGTGCCAGCAGCTTAGTTTTGGGGGGCACAGATACGCAGTATTTT.

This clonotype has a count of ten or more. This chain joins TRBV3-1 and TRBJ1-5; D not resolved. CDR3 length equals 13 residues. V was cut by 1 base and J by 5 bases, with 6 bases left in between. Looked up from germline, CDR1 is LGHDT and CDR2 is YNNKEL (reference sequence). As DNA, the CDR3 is TGTGCCAGCAGCCAAGGATGGGATCAGCCCCAGCATTTT. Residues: CASSQGWDQPQHF. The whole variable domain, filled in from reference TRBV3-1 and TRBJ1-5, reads DTAVSQTPKYLVTQMGNDKSIKCEQNLGHDTMYWYKQDSKKFLKIMFSYNNKELIINETVPNRFSPKSPDKAHLNLHINSLELGDSAVYFCASSQGWDQPQHFGDGTRLSIL.

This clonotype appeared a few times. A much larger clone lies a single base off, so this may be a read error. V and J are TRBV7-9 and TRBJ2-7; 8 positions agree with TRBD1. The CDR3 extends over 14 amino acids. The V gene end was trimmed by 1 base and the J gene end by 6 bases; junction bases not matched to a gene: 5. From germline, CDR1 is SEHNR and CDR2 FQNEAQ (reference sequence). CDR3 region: CASSLGTGTSEQYF. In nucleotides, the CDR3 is TGTGCCAGCAGCTTAGGGACAGGGACGTCCGAGCAGTACTTC.

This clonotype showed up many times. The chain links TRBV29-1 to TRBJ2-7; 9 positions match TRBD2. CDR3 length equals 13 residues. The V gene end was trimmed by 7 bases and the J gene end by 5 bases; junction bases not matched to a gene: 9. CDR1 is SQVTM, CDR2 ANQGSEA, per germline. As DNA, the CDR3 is TGCAGCGGGGGGGGGACTAGCCAACACGAGCAGTACTTC. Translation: CSGGGTSQHEQYF.

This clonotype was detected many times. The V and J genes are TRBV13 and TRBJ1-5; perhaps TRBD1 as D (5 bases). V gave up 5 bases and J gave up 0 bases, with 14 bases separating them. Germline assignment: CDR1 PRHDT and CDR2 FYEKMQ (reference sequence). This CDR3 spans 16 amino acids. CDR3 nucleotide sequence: TGTGCCAGCAGCACCCGGGGCGCGAATAGCAATCAGCCCCAGCATTTT. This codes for CASSTRGANSNQPQHF.

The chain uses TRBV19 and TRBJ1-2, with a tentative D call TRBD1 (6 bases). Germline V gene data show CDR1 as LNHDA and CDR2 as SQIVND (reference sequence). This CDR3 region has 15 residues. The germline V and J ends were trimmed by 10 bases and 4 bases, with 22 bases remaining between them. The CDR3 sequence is CATARGRGRSYGYTF. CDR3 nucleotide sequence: TGTGCCACCGCCCGCGGTCGGGGGCGCTCCTATGGCTACACCTTC.

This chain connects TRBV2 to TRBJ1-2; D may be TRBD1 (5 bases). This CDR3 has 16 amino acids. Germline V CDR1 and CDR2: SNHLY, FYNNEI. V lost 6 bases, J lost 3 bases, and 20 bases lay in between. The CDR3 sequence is CASSPPRDRRYYGYTF. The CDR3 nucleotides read TGTGCCAGCAGCCCTCCCCGGGACCGGCGATACTATGGCTACACCTTC.

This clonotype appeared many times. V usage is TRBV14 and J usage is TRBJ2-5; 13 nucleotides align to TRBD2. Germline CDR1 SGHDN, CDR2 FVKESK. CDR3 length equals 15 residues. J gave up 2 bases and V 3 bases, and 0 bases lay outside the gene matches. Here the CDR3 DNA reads TGTGCCAGCAGCCAGACTAGCGGGGGGCAAGAGACCCAGTACTTC. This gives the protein CASSQTSGGQETQYF.

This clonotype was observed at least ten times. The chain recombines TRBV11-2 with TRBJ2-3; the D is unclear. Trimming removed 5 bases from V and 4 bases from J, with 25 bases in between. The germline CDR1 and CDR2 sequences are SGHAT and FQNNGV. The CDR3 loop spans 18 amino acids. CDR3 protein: CASSAFVYNSFPPDTQYF. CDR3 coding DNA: TGTGCCAGCAGCGCCTTTGTGTATAACAGCTTCCCGCCAGATACGCAGTATTTT.

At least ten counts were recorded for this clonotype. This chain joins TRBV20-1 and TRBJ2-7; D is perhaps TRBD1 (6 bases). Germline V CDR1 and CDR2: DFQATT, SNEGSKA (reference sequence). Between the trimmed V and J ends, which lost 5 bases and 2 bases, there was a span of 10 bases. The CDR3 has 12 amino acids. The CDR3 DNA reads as TGCAGTGCTTTACAGGGTCCCTACGAGCAGTACTTC. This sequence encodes CSALQGPYEQYF.

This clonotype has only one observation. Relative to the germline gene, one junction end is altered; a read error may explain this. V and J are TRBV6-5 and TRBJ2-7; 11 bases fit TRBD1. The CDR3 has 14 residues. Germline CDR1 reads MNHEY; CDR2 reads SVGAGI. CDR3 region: CASSLRTGGKEQHF. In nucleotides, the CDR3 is TGTGCCAGCAGTTTGAGGACAGGGGGCAAGGAGCAACACTTC.

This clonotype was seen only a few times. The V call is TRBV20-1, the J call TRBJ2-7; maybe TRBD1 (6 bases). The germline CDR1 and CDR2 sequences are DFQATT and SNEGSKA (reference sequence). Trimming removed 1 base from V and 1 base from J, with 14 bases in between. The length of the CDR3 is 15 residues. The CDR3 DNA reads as TGCAGTGCTAGAGTAGAACCAGGGGTATCCTACGAGCAGTACTTC. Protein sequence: CSARVEPGVSYEQYF.

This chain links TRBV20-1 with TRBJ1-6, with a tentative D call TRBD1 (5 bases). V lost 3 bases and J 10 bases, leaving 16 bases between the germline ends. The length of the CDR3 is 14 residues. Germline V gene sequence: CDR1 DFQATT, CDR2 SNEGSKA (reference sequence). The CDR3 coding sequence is TGCAGTGCTAGCGACAGAGCGGATAGCTCACCCCTCCACTTT. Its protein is CSASDRADSSPLHF.

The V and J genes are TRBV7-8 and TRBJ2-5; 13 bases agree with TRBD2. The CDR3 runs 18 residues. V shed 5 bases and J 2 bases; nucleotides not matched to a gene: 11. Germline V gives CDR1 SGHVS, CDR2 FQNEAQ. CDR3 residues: CASSGGTSGAPLQETQYF. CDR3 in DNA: TGTGCCAGCAGCGGCGGGACTAGCGGGGCCCCTTTACAAGAGACCCAGTACTTC.

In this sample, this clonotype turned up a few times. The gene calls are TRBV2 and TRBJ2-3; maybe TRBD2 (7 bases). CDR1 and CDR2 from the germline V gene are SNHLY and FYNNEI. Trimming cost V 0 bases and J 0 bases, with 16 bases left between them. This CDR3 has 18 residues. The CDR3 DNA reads TGTGCCAGCAGTGAAGCGCTTAGGGGGGGAGCTAGCACAGATACGCAGTATTTT. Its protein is CASSEALRGGASTDTQYF.

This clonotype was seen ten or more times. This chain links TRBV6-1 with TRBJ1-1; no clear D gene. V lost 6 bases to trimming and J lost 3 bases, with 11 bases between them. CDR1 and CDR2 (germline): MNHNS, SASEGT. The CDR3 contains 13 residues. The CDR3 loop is CASSTKGDTEAFF. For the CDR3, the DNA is TGTGCCAGCAGCACGAAAGGAGACACTGAAGCTTTCTTT.

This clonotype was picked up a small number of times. The CDR3 DNA sequence: TGTGCCATCAGTGAGTTTGACACTGAAGCTTTCTTT. Protein: CAISEFDTEAFF. V is TRBV10-3 and J is TRBJ1-1; no clear D. Trimming pared 1 base from V and 3 bases from J, leaving 3 bases between. The CDR3 consists of 12 residues. The germline V gene has CDR1 ENHRY and CDR2 SYGVKD.

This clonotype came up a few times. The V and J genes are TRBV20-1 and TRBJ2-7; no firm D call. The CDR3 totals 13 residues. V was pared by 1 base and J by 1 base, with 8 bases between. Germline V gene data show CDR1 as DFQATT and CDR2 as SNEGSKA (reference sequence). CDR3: CSARGPDSYEQYF. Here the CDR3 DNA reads TGCAGTGCTAGAGGTCCGGATTCCTACGAGCAGTACTTC.

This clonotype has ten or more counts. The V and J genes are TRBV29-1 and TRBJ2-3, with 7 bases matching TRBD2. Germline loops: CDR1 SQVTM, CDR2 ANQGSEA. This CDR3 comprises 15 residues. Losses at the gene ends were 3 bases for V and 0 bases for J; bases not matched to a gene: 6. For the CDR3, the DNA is TGCAGCGTTGATGGTCTAGCGGAAAGCACAGATACGCAGTATTTT. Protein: CSVDGLAESTDTQYF.

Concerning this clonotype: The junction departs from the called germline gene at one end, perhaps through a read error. The CDR3 nucleotides are TGTGCCAGCAGCTCCCCTACTAGCGACTCCTGCAATGAGCAGTTCTTC. Translating gives CASSSPTSDSCNEQFF. This chain uses TRBV5-3 with TRBJ2-1; TRBD2 aligns across 7 bases. TRBV5-3 has ORF status, its function being uncertain. CDR3 length: 16 residues.

The CDR3 DNA reads as TGTGCCAGCAGCGTAGGGAGAAGGGGGCTCGATACGCAGTATTTT. Its translation: CASSVGRRGLDTQYF. The chain has TRBV9 and TRBJ2-3, with 7 nucleotides matching TRBD1. Trimming at V came to 0 bases and at J to 6 bases, leaving 7 bases not matched to a gene. Looked up from germline, CDR1 is SGDLS and CDR2 is YYNGEE. This CDR3 has 15 residues.

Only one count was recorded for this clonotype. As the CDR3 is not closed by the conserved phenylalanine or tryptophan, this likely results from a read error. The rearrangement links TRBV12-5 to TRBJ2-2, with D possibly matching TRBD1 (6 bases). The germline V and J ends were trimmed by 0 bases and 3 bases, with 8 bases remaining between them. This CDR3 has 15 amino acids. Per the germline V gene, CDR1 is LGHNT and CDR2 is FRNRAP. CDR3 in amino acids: CASGLVTGYTGELFL. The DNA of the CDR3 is TGTGCTAGTGGTTTGGTAACAGGGTACACCGGGGAGCTGTTTCTT.

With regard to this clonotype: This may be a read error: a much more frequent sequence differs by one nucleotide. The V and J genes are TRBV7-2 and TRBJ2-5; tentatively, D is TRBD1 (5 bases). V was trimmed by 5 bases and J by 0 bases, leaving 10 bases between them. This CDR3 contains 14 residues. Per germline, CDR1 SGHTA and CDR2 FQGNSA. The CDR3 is CASSAPGYQETQYF. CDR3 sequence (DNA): TGTGCCAGCAGCGCCCCAGGGTACCAAGAGACCCAGTACTTC.

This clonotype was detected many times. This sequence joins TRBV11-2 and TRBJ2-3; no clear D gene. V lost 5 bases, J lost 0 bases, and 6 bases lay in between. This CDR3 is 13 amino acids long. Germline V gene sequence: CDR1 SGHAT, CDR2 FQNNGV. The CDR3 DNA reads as TGTGCCAGCAGCAGGGCTAGCACAGATACGCAGTATTTT. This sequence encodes CASSRASTDTQYF.

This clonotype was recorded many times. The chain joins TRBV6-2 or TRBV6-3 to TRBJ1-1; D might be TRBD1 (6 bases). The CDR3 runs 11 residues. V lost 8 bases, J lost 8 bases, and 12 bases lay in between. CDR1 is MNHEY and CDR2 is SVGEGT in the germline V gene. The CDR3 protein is CASGTSQEAFF. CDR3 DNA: TGTGCCAGCGGGACATCCCAGGAAGCTTTCTTT.

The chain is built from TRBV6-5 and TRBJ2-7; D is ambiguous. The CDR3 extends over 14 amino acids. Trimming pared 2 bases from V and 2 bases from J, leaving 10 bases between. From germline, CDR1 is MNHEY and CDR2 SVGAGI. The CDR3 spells CASSYRVWAYEQYF. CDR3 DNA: TGTGCCAGCAGTTACAGGGTTTGGGCCTACGAGCAGTACTTC.